Listed here is a single TCR beta chain. Its target is unknown. The V gene's germline CDR1 is GTSNPN and CDR2 SVGIG (reference sequence). The CDR3 is 15 amino acids. V lost 5 bases and J 2 bases, leaving 13 bases between the germline ends. This sample was taken from a study of cytomegalovirus exposure and HLA in healthy donors. Overall study findings and caveats: HLA alleles were associated with roughly 17,000 TCR beta sequences in a later analysis at 0.05 false discovery rate. Further analysis was carried out later, and it showed several of the most significant clusters appearing linked to common viral pathogens.

This PCR relied on a set of 60 Vbeta primers and 13 Jbeta primers. Clones were read by immunoSEQ multiplex PCR, and TCRdb kept only the in-frame ones, dropping some. The sample carries about 140,000 clones, roughly 62% recorded once. This sequence joins TRBV30 and TRBJ2-6, with D possibly matching TRBD1 (6 bases). Sequenced sample: PBMCs. This receptor was identified in a man between 60 and 70 years old in good health and CMV-seronegative. As DNA, the CDR3 is TGTGCCTGGGGTACAGGGAATGCTGGGGCCAACGTCCTGACTTTC. It translates to CAWGTGNAGANVLTF.